The 31 T cell receptor beta chains in this list originate from one sample, sequenced in a study of control samples from healthy donors and cancer patients. Assay: immunoSEQ multiplex PCR; the TCRdb copy retains only in-frame clones and omits some. Seen here are about 110,000 clones, approximately 80% observed once, and the top ten hold approximately 7%. The source material was blood. These receptors all stem from a man younger than 30 in good health.

The J gene is TRBJ1-1, the V gene TRBV18, with 10 bases that match TRBD1. J was trimmed by 5 bases and V by 4 bases; bases with no gene match: 10. The CDR3 has 16 residues. Germline V gene data show CDR1 as KGHSH and CDR2 as LQKENI. The DNA of the CDR3 is TGTGCCAGCTCACGAGACAGGGGGCGGTTGGAGACTGAAGCTTTCTTT. As protein: CASSRDRGRLETEAFF.

In its sample, this clone was seen once. The chain carries TRBV28 and TRBJ1-6; no firm D call. There are 15 residues in the CDR3. Trimming removed 5 bases at V and 9 bases at J, with 17 bases between. The germline CDR1 and CDR2 sequences are MDHEN and SYDVKM. The CDR3 spells CASSPSTGYASPLHF. CDR3 DNA: TGTGCCAGCAGTCCTAGTACGGGGTATGCTTCACCCCTCCACTTT. Together with reference TRBV28 and TRBJ1-6, the CDR3 gives the full variable domain: DVKVTQSSRYLVKRTGEKVFLECVQDMDHENMFWYRQDPGLGLRLIYFSYDVKMKEKGDIPEGYSVSREKKERFSLILESASTNQTSMYLCASSPSTGYASPLHFGNGTRLTVT.

The gene calls are TRBV5-5 and TRBJ2-1, with 16 bases that match TRBD2. From germline, CDR1 is SGHKS and CDR2 YYEKEE (reference sequence). This CDR3 has 18 amino acids. The V gene end was trimmed by 4 bases and the J gene end by 4 bases; junction bases not matched to a gene: 8. The CDR3 coding sequence is TGTGCCAGCAGCCCAGGGACTAGCGGGGGGGCCCCATACAATGAGCAGTTCTTC. Protein: CASSPGTSGGAPYNEQFF.

This clone is a singleton in its sample. The gene calls are TRBV9 and TRBJ1-2; D is unclear. The CDR3 sequence is 14 residues long. Germline assignment: CDR1 SGDLS and CDR2 YYNGEE. Trimming left V 4 bases short and J 1 base short, with 11 bases between. In DNA form, the CDR3 reads TGTGCCAGCAGCCCCGAAGCTTTTAACTATGGCTACACCTTC. Translated, it gives CASSPEAFNYGYTF.

The chain carries TRBV4-3 and TRBJ2-3; D is perhaps TRBD2 (6 bases). CDR1 and CDR2 from the germline V gene are LGHNA and YSLEER. The CDR3 is 17 amino acids. Trimming stripped 4 bases from V and 5 bases from J, with 22 bases between. CDR3 sequence: CASSRLLAREGGDTQYF. The CDR3 DNA sequence: TGCGCCAGCAGCCGATTGTTAGCGCGTGAGGGAGGAGATACGCAGTATTTT.

The chain links TRBV5-1 to TRBJ1-4, with 7 positions matching TRBD1. The J segment lost 7 bases and the V segment lost 0 bases, leaving 6 bases of the junction unmatched. The CDR3 runs to 15 residues. Germline CDR1 is SGHRS and CDR2 is YFSETQ. The CDR3 sequence is CASSLVAGGGEKLFF. Written as DNA, the CDR3 is TGCGCCAGCAGCTTGGTAGCAGGGGGAGGTGAAAAACTGTTTTTT.

This sequence joins TRBV6-4 and TRBJ2-7; 10 bases align to TRBD1. Germline-derived CDR1 and CDR2 are MRHNA and SNTAGT. This CDR3 is 16 amino acids long. Trimming at V came to 2 bases and at J to 0 bases, leaving 4 bases not matched to a gene. CDR3: CASSDRGQGCSYEQYV. The CDR3 bases are TGTGCCAGCAGTGACCGGGGACAGGGGTGCTCCTACGAGCAGTACGTC.

V gene TRBV19 combines with J gene TRBJ2-2; D may be TRBD2 (5 bases). Trimming shortened V by 6 bases and J by 6 bases, and 8 bases separated the two germline ends. This CDR3 is built from 12 residues. CDR1 and CDR2 from the germline V gene are LNHDA and SQIVND (reference sequence). CDR3 sequence reads: CASSSRAGELFF. The CDR3 coding sequence is TGTGCCAGTAGCTCGCGGGCCGGGGAGCTGTTTTTT.

CDR3 in DNA: TGTGCCAGCAGTTCGGGGGGCCTCGATGAGCAGTTCTTC. As protein: CASSSGGLDEQFF. The chain carries TRBV27 and TRBJ2-1; D possibly corresponds to TRBD2 (7 bases). Germline values: CDR1 MNHEY, CDR2 SMNVEV (reference sequence). The CDR3 covers 13 residues. Trimming took off 4 bases at V and 8 bases at J, with 12 bases between the two ends.

The chain has TRBV12-5 and TRBJ1-1; 8 nucleotides match TRBD1. The CDR3 totals 16 residues. The trim removed 0 bases at V and 2 bases at J, leaving 5 bases unmatched. CDR1 is LGHNT and CDR2 is FRNRAP in the germline V gene. The CDR3, as DNA: TGTGCTAGTGGTTTGGTAGTAGGGACAGGTAACACTGAAGCTTTCTTT. Protein sequence: CASGLVVGTGNTEAFF.

V gene TRBV3-1 (or the pseudogene TRBV3-2) combines with J gene TRBJ1-6; a possible D gene is TRBD1 (5 bases). V was trimmed by 1 base and J by 7 bases, leaving 8 bases between them. From germline, CDR1 is LGHDT and CDR2 YNNKEL (reference sequence). This CDR3 is built from 14 residues. CDR3 sequence reads: CASSQVRGNSPLHF. The CDR3 DNA reads as TGTGCCAGCAGCCAAGTGAGGGGAAATTCACCCCTCCACTTT.

The chain recombines TRBV4-3 with TRBJ2-1; D is unresolved. The germline gives CDR1 LGHNA, CDR2 YSLEER. The CDR3 sequence is 16 residues long. The V gene lost 4 bases and the J gene lost 8 bases, with 21 bases spanning the gap. CDR3 amino acids: CASSPDRRFLTDEQFF. The CDR3 region has the DNA TGCGCCAGCAGCCCCGATAGGCGATTCCTTACGGATGAGCAGTTCTTC.

The chain recombines TRBV4-3 with TRBJ2-1, with 11 bases aligning to TRBD1. This CDR3 spans 16 amino acids. The V segment lost 0 bases and the J segment 6 bases; nucleotides outside the gene matches: 4. The germline CDR1 and CDR2 sequences are LGHNA and YSLEER. The CDR3 region is CASSQDLGQGGNEQFF. In nucleotides, the CDR3 is TGCGCCAGCAGCCAAGATTTGGGACAGGGGGGCAATGAGCAGTTCTTC.

This clone showed up just a few times. The chain couples TRBV7-2 to TRBJ2-7, with 10 bases lining up with TRBD2. Trimming took 4 bases from V and 1 from J; bases not matched to a gene: 4. This CDR3 region has 15 residues. Germline-derived CDR1 and CDR2 are SGHTA and FQGNSA. The CDR3 sequence: CASSSSGGQSYEQYF. CDR3 sequence (DNA): TGTGCCAGCAGCTCTAGCGGGGGCCAATCCTACGAGCAGTACTTC. The full variable domain, its missing parts supplied by reference TRBV7-2 and TRBJ2-7, is GAGVSQSPSNKVTEKGKDVELRCDPISGHTALYWYRQSLGQGLEFLIYFQGNSAPDKSGLPSDRFSAERTGGSVSTLTIQRTQQEDSAVYLCASSSSGGQSYEQYFGPGTRLTVT.

The J gene is TRBJ2-2, the V gene TRBV6-4, with TRBD1 matching over 7 bases. Germline values: CDR1 MRHNA, CDR2 SNTAGT. This CDR3 spans 14 amino acids. After removal of 7 bases from V and 4 bases from J, the junction contained 6 bases not matched to a gene. The CDR3 bases are TGTGCCAGCACCCCGGACAGGAGCACCGGGGAGCTGTTTTTT. Residues: CASTPDRSTGELFF.

The V call is TRBV30, the J call TRBJ2-2, with D maybe TRBD2 (5 bases). The CDR3 has 13 residues. V gave up 1 base and J gave up 6 bases, with 9 bases separating them. The germline gives CDR1 GTSNPN, CDR2 SVGIG (reference sequence). The CDR3 sequence: CAWSDTSPGELFF. The CDR3 DNA sequence: TGTGCCTGGAGTGACACTAGTCCCGGGGAGCTGTTTTTT.

The chain has TRBV7-2 and TRBJ1-1; maybe TRBD1 (6 bases). Trimming pared 1 base from V and 1 base from J, leaving 7 bases between. The CDR3 loop spans 14 amino acids. Germline CDR1 SGHTA, CDR2 FQGNSA. Here the CDR3 reads CASSLGDKNTEAFF. CDR3 DNA: TGTGCCAGCAGCTTAGGGGACAAGAACACTGAAGCTTTCTTT.

The chain joins TRBV4-1 to TRBJ2-5, with 7 bases aligning to TRBD1. Germline trimming cut 4 bases from V and 5 bases from J; bases unmatched to any gene: 7. The CDR3 totals 14 residues. Germline V gene lookup returns CDR1 MGHRA and CDR2 YSYEKL. CDR3 coding DNA: TGCGCCAGCAGCCCCGACAGGGCGCTGGAGACCCAGTACTTC. Protein product: CASSPDRALETQYF.

In its sample, this clone was seen a few times. The genes are TRBV15 and TRBJ1-2; D is uncertain. Germline V lookup: CDR1 LNHNV, CDR2 YYDKDF (reference sequence). The CDR3 has 13 amino acids. The V end lost 5 bases, the J end lost 2 bases, and 9 bases lay between the germline ends. CDR3 region: CATSQAYNYGYTF. The CDR3 region has the DNA TGTGCCACCAGCCAGGCCTACAACTATGGCTACACCTTC.

The chain carries TRBV19 and TRBJ2-2, with 9 bases identical to TRBD2. The V segment lost 4 bases and the J segment 4 bases; nucleotides outside the gene matches: 7. The germline V gene has CDR1 LNHDA and CDR2 SQIVND (reference sequence). The length of the CDR3 is 16 residues. CDR3 amino acids: CASSRVAGAPTGELFF. CDR3 nucleotides: TGTGCCAGTAGTAGGGTAGCGGGGGCCCCCACCGGGGAGCTGTTTTTT.

This chain connects TRBV6-2 or TRBV6-3 to TRBJ2-2; 7 nucleotides match TRBD2. V shed 2 bases, J shed 2 bases, and the junction held 5 bases outside the gene matches. This CDR3 is built from 16 residues. Germline values: CDR1 MNHEY, CDR2 SVGEGT. CDR3 amino acids: CASSYTGGGNTGELFF. CDR3 in DNA: TGTGCCAGCAGTTACACCGGCGGGGGAAACACCGGGGAGCTGTTTTTT.

This clone is a singleton in its sample. The chain is built from TRBV19 and TRBJ1-5; 7 bases match TRBD1. In germline, CDR1 is LNHDA, CDR2 SQIVND (reference sequence). Trimming took 3 bases from V and 6 from J; bases not matched to a gene: 8. CDR3 length: 15 residues. The CDR3, as DNA: TGTGCCAGTAGTATTTCAGGGGGTGGCGGTCAGCCCCAGCATTTT. Amino acid sequence: CASSISGGGGQPQHF.

This chain uses TRBV27 with TRBJ1-6; D unclear. CDR1 is MNHEY, CDR2 SMNVEV, per germline (reference sequence). CDR3 length: 14 residues. V was cut by 3 bases and J by 10 bases, with 13 bases left in between. CDR3 bases: TGTGCCAGCAGTTTTCGGGGAAGAAGATCACCCCTCCACTTT. Encoded protein: CASSFRGRRSPLHF.

The CDR3 nucleotides are TGTGCCAGCAGCCCCCTTTTAGCCAGCTCCTACAATGAGCAGTTCTTC. It is translated as CASSPLLASSYNEQFF. This chain links TRBV11-2 with TRBJ2-1; no clear D. Trimming took 5 bases from V and 0 from J, leaving 14 bases between them. This CDR3 has 16 amino acids. CDR1 and CDR2 (germline): SGHAT, FQNNGV. The variable domain in full, with the rest retrieved from reference TRBV11-2 and TRBJ2-1, is EAGVAQSPRYKIIEKRQSVAFWCNPISGHATLYWYQQILGQGPKLLIQFQNNGVVDDSQLPKDRFSAERLKGVDSTLKIQPAKLEDSAVYLCASSPLLASSYNEQFFGPGTRLTVL.

The chain has TRBV22-1 and TRBJ1-2. TRBV22-1 is flagged as a pseudogene. The CDR3 sequence is 14 residues long. CDR3 in amino acids: CPGSVRPQLYGYTF. CDR3 nucleotide sequence: TGTCCTGGGAGCGTCCGCCCTCAACTCTATGGCTACACCTTC.

This CDR3 reads CAIRVLAGARGEQFF. In nucleotides, the CDR3 is TGTGCCATCAGGGTCCTAGCGGGGGCCAGGGGTGAGCAGTTCTTC. The V call is TRBV10-3, the J call TRBJ2-1, with 10 bases lining up with TRBD2. This CDR3 contains 15 residues. V trimming: 6 bases; J trimming: 9 bases; junction bases outside the gene matches: 11. Germline V gene lookup returns CDR1 ENHRY and CDR2 SYGVKD.

The V gene is TRBV7-9, the J gene TRBJ2-1; tentative D call: TRBD1 (5 bases). The CDR3 has 18 residues. V was shortened by 5 bases and J by 3 bases, with 23 bases between the two germline ends. Germline V CDR1 and CDR2: SEHNR, FQNEAQ (reference sequence). CDR3: CASSRIRTSLTGYNEQFF. CDR3 nucleotide sequence: TGTGCCAGCAGCCGCATACGGACAAGCCTAACCGGCTACAATGAGCAGTTCTTC.

The chain is built from TRBV4-1 and TRBJ2-6; D gene uncertain. Trimming cost V 0 bases and J 1 base, with 13 bases left between them. Per the germline V gene, CDR1 is MGHRA and CDR2 is YSYEKL. The CDR3 contains 18 residues. The CDR3 DNA reads as TGCGCCAGCAGCCAAGATTTTCAGTTTGGGTCTGGGGCCAACGTCCTGACTTTC. It encodes CASSQDFQFGSGANVLTF.

The gene calls are TRBV6-4 and TRBJ2-1; D possibly matches TRBD1 or TRBD2 (5 bases each). Germline loops: CDR1 MRHNA, CDR2 SNTAGT. Trimming took off 8 bases at V and 5 bases at J, with 19 bases between the two ends. This CDR3 is 15 amino acids long. CDR3 bases: TGTGCCAGCGGAGGACACGCTCTCTTAGACAATGAGCAGTTCTTC. Its protein product is CASGGHALLDNEQFF.

This chain links TRBV27 with TRBJ1-4; D is uncertain. Trimming cost V 8 bases and J 0 bases, with 10 bases left between them. Per the germline V gene, CDR1 is MNHEY and CDR2 is SMNVEV (reference sequence). This CDR3 is built from 14 residues. CDR3 nucleotides: TGTGCCAGCGGCCCAGTTCCAACTAATGAAAAACTGTTTTTT. It translates to CASGPVPTNEKLFF.

This clone was found a few times. V and J are TRBV18 and TRBJ2-5; TRBD2 agrees at 10 bases. The trim removed 6 bases at V and 1 base at J, leaving 8 bases unmatched. CDR1 is KGHSH, CDR2 LQKENI, per germline. The CDR3 covers 16 residues. CDR3 sequence (DNA): TGTGCCAGCTCGCCCCTAGCGGGGGATCTCCAAGAGACCCAGTACTTC. This codes for CASSPLAGDLQETQYF.